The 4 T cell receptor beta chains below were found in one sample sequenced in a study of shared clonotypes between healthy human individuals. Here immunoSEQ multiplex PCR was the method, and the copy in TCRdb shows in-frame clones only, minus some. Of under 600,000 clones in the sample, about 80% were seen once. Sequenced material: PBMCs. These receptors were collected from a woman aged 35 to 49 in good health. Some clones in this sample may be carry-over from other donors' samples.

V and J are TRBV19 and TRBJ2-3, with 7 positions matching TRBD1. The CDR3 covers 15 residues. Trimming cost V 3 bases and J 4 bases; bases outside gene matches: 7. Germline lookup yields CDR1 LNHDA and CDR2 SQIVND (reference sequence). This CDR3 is CASSIVGGSADTQYF. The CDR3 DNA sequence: TGTGCCAGTAGTATTGTAGGGGGCTCCGCAGATACGCAGTATTTT.

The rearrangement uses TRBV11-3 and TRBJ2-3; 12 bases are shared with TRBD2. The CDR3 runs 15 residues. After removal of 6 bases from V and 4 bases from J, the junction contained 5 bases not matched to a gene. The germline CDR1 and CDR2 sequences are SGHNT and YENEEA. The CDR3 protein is CASSRLAGVPDTQYF. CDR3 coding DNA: TGTGCCAGCAGTAGACTAGCGGGAGTCCCAGATACGCAGTATTTT.

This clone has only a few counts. Here the CDR3 DNA reads TGCGCCAGCAGTGATGCCGGGGAGGGCGACACTGAAGCTTTCTTT. It is translated as CASSDAGEGDTEAFF. The rearrangement joins TRBV10-1 to TRBJ1-1, with D unresolved. Trimming cost V 3 bases and J 3 bases, with 14 bases left between them. The germline V gene has CDR1 WNHNN and CDR2 SYGVQD (reference sequence). The CDR3 has 15 amino acids.

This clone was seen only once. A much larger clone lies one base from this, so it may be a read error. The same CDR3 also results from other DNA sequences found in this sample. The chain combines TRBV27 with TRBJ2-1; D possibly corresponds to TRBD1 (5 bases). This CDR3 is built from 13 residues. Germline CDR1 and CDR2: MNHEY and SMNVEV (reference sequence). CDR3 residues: CASRGHLYNEQFF. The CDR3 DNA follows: TGTGCCAGCCGAGGACACCTATACAATGAGCAATTCTTC.